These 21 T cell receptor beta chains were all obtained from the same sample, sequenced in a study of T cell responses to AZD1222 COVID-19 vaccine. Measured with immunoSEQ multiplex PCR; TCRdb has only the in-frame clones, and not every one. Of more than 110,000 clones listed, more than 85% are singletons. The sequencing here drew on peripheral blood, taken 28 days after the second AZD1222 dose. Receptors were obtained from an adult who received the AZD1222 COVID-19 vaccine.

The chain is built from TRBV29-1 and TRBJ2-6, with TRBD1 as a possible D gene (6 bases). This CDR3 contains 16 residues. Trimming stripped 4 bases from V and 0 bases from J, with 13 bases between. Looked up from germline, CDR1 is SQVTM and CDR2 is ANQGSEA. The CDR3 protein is CSVGDIVSSGANVLTF. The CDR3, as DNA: TGCAGCGTTGGGGACATTGTAAGCTCTGGGGCCAACGTCCTGACTTTC.

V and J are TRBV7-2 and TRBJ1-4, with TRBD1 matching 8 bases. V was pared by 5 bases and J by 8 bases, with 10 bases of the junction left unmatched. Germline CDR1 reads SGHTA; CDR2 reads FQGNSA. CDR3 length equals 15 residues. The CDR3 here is CASSLMTGEKEKLFF. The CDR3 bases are TGTGCCAGCAGCCTTATGACAGGGGAGAAAGAAAAACTGTTTTTT.

The CDR3 sequence is CASIAGGQGNTIYF. The CDR3 DNA follows: TGTGCCAGCATTGCGGGGGGGCAAGGAAACACCATATATTTT. The rearrangement joins TRBV28 to TRBJ1-3; possibly TRBD1 for D (6 bases). V dropped 7 bases and J dropped 4 bases, with 14 bases sitting between them. This CDR3 comprises 14 residues. Germline CDR1 and CDR2: MDHEN and SYDVKM.

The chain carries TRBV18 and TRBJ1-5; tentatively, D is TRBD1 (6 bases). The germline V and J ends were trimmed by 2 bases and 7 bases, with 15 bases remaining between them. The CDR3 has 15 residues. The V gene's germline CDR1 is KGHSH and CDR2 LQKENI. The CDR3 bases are TGTGCCAGCTCACCAAAGGTGGGGGCCGGCCAGCCCCAGCATTTT. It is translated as CASSPKVGAGQPQHF. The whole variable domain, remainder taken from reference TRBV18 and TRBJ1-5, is NAGVMQNPRHLVRRRGQEARLRCSPMKGHSHVYWYRQLPEEGLKFMVYLQKENIIDESGMPKERFSAEFPKEGPSILRIQQVVRGDSAAYFCASSPKVGAGQPQHFGDGTRLSIL.

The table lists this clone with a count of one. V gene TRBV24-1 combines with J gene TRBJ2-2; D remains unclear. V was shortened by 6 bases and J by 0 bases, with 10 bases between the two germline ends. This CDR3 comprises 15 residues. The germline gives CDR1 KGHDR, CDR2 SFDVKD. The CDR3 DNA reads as TGTGCCACCAGTAGGACGGAGACGAACACCGGGGAGCTGTTTTTT. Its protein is CATSRTETNTGELFF.

CDR3 nucleotide sequence: TGTGCCAGCAGGGGGGCGGGGGCTCAGCCCCAGCATTTT. Amino acids: CASRGAGAQPQHF. The chain carries TRBV6-5 and TRBJ1-5; tentatively, D is TRBD1 (6 bases). The V and J ends lost 6 bases and 6 bases respectively, with 12 bases between them. Germline loops: CDR1 MNHEY, CDR2 SVGAGI. The CDR3 is made up of 13 amino acids.

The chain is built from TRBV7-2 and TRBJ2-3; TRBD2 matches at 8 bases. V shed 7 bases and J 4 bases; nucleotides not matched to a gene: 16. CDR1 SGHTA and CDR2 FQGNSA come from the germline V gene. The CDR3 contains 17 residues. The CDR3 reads CASTSPAGGRNSDTQYF. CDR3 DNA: TGTGCCAGCACCTCTCCCGCCGGCGGGAGGAACTCAGATACGCAGTATTTT.

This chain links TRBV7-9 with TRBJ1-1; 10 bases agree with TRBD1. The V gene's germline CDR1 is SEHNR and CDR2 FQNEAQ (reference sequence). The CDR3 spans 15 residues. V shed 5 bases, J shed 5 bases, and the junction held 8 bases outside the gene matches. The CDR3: CASSKRTGGDTEAFF. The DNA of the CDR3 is TGTGCCAGCAGCAAACGGACAGGGGGGGATACTGAAGCTTTCTTT.

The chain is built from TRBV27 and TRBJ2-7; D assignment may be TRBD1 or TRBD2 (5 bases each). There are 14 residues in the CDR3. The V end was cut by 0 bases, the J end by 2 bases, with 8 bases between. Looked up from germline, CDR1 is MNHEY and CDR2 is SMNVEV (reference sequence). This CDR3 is CASSLSWGTYEQYF. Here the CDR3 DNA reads TGTGCCAGCAGTTTATCTTGGGGGACCTACGAGCAGTACTTC.

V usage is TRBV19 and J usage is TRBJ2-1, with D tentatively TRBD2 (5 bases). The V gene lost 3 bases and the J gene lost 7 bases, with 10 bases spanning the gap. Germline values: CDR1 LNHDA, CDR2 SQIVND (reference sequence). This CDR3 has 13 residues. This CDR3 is CASSMISGNEQFF. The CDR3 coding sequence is TGTGCCAGTAGTATGATAAGCGGTAATGAGCAGTTCTTC.

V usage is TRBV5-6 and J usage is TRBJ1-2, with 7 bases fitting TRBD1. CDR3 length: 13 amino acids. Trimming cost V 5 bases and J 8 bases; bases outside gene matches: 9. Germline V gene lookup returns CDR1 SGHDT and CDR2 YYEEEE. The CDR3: CASSYDRASGYTF. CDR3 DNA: TGTGCCAGCAGTTACGACAGGGCCTCAGGCTACACCTTC.

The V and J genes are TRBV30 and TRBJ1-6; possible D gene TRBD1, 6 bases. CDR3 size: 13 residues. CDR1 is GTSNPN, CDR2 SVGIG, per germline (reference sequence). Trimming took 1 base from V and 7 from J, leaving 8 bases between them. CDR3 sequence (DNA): TGTGCCTGGAGTGCCACAGGGAATTCACCCCTCCACTTT. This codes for CAWSATGNSPLHF.

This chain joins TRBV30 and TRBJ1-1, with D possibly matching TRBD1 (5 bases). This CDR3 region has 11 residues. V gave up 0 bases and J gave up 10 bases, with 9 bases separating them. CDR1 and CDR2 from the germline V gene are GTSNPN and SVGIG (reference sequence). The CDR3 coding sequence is TGTGCCTGGAGTGTAAGGGGTGCAGCTTTCTTT. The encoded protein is CAWSVRGAAFF.

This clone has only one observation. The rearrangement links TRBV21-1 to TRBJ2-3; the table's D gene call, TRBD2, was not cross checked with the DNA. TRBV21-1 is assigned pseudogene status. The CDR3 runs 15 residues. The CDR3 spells CASSKDGREPDTQYF. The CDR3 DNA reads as TGTGCCAGCAGCAAAGACGGCCGGGAACCAGATACGCAGTATTTT.

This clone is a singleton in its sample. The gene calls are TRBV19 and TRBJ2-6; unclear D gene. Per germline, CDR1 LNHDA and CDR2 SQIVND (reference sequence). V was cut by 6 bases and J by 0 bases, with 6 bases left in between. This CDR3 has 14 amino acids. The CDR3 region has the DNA TGTGCCAGTAGGGACCTCTCTGGGGCCAACGTCCTGACTTTC. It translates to CASRDLSGANVLTF.

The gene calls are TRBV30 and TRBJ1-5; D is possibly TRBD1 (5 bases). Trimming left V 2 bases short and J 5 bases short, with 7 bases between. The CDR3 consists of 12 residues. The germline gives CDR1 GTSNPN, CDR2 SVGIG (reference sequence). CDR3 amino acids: CAWSRGDQPQHF. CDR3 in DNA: TGTGCCTGGAGTCGAGGGGATCAGCCCCAGCATTTT.

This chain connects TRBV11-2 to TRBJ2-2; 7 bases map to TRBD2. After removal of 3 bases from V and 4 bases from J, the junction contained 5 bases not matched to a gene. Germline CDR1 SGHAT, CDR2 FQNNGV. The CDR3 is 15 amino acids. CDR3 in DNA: TGTGCCAGCAGCTTGGGCGGGAGCCCCACCGGGGAGCTGTTTTTT. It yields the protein CASSLGGSPTGELFF.

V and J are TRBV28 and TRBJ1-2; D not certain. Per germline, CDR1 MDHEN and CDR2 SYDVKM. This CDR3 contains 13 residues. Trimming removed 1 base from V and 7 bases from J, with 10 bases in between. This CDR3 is CASSLSSSSGYTF. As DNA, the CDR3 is TGTGCCAGCAGTTTATCTTCGTCTTCTGGCTACACCTTC.

The CDR3 loop reads CASSQPQGAGYEQYF. The DNA for the CDR3 is TGTGCCAGCAGCCAACCCCAGGGGGCGGGATACGAGCAGTACTTC. The chain carries TRBV3-1 (or the pseudogene TRBV3-2) and TRBJ2-7, with 8 bases aligning to TRBD1. The CDR3 sequence is 15 residues long. Trimming took 2 bases from V and 4 from J; bases not matched to a gene: 7. The germline CDR1 and CDR2 sequences are LGHDT and YNNKEL (reference sequence).

Here the CDR3 reads CASSLETTGKAAFF. In DNA, the CDR3 is TGTGCCAGCAGCTTAGAAACCACCGGGAAGGCAGCTTTCTTT. This chain uses TRBV11-2 with TRBJ1-1; D not certain. V lost 0 bases, J lost 10 bases, and 15 bases lay in between. Germline V gene sequence: CDR1 SGHAT, CDR2 FQNNGV. The length of the CDR3 is 14 residues.

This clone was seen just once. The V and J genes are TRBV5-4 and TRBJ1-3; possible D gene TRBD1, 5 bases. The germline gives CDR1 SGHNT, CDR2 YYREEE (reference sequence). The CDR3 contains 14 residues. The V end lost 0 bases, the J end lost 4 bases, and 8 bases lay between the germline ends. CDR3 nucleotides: TGTGCCAGCAGCTTGGTGGGGACCGGAAACACCATATATTTT. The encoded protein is CASSLVGTGNTIYF. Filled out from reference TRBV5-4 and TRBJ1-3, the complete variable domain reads ETGVTQSPTHLIKTRGQQVTLRCSSQSGHNTVSWYQQALGQGPQFIFQYYREEENGRGNFPPRFSGLQFPNYSSELNVNALELDDSALYLCASSLVGTGNTIYFGEGSWLTVV.